This TCR beta chain was observed in a study of CD8 T cells in ankylosing spondylitis. V was pared by 2 bases and J by 3 bases, with 8 bases between. The length of the CDR3 is 14 residues. Germline values: CDR1 SGHVS, CDR2 FQNEAQ. TCR beta libraries were made by quantitative 5'-RACE with molecular barcodes. One entry per CDR3 protein, called by TCRdb with MiXCR from the 5' RACE reads. The sample has about 140,000 distinct CDR3 sequences; approximately 9.2% are singletons. The J gene is TRBJ1-5, the V gene TRBV7-8, with a weak D call TRBD1 (6 bases). The source is a male donor with ankylosing spondylitis. Input material: synovial fluid, either unsorted or a sorted T cell fraction (not recorded which). The CDR3 is CASSLRTVNQPQHF. In nucleotides, the CDR3 is TGTGCCAGCAGCTTAAGGACAGTCAATCAGCCCCAGCATTTT.